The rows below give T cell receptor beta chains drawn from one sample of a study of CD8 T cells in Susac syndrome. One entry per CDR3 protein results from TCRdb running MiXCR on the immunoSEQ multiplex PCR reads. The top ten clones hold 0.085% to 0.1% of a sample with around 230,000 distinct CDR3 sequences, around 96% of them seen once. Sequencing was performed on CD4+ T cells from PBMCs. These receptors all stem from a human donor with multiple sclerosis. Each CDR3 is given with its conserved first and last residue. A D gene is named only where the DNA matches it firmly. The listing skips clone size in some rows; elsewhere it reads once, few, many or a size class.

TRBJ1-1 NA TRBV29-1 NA CSVEKWGRADTEAFF TGCAGCGTTGAGAAATGGGGTCGGGCGGACACTGAAGCTTTCTTT
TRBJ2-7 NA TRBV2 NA CASSAGSYEQYF TGTGCCAGCAGTGCCGGGTCCTACGAGCAGTACTTC
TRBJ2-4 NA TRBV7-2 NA CASSAGQNLAKNIQYF TGTGCCAGCAGCGCGGGACAGAACCTAGCCAAAAACATTCAGTACTTC
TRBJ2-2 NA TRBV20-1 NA CSIPLAGELFF TGCAGCATCCCGCTAGCCGGGGAGCTGTTTTTT
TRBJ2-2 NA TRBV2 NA CASSEPPGLSAGELFF TGTGCCAGCAGTGAGCCCCCGGGACTGAGCGCCGGGGAGCTGTTTTTT
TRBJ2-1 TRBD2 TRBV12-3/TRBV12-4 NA CASKYGGAGNEQFF TGTGCCAGTAAATACGGGGGGGCCGGCAATGAGCAGTTCTTC
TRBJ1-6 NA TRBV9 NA CASSVGPGIESSPLHF TGTGCCAGCAGCGTAGGACCAGGCATCGAAAGTTCACCCCTCCACTTT
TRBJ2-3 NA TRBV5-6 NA CASSLVGVQDTQYF TGTGCCAGCAGCTTGGTTGGGGTCCAAGATACGCAGTATTTT
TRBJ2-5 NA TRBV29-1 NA CSVNRGNQETQYF TGCAGCGTCAACCGGGGGAACCAAGAGACCCAGTACTTC
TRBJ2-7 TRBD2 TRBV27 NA CASSDIGLAGGVVYF TGTGCCAGCAGTGACATTGGACTAGCGGGGGGCGTTGTGTACTTC
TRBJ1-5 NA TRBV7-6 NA CASSLVSDYPQHF TGTGCCAGCAGCTTAGTATCCGATTATCCCCAGCATTTT
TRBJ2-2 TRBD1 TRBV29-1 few CSTDRANTGELFF TGCAGCACGGACAGGGCGAACACCGGGGAGCTGTTTTTT
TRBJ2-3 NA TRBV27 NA CASSLFRTDTQYF TGTGCCAGCAGTTTGTTCCGCACAGATACGCAGTATTTT
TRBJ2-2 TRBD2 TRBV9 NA CASSYLGGGTGELFF TGTGCCAGCAGCTACCTCGGGGGGGGCACCGGGGAGCTGTTTTTT
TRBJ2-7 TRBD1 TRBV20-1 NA CSARDPGQGSSYEQYF TGCAGTGCTAGAGATCCGGGACAGGGGAGCTCCTACGAGCAGTACTTC
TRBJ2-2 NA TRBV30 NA CAWSVARASGELFF TGTGCCTGGAGTGTAGCCAGGGCCTCCGGGGAGCTGTTTTTT
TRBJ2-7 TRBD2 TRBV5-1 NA CASSSAGGEWYEQYF TGCGCCAGCAGCTCCGCCGGGGGGGAGTGGTACGAGCAGTACTTC
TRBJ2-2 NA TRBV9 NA CATSTDSQDGELFF TGTGCCACCAGTACGGACTCCCAGGACGGGGAGCTGTTTTTT